This T cell receptor (beta chain) appears in the sequencing data of a study of blood T cells in healthy people across ages. Notes on the study in general: There was no known CMV status for donors, so expanded clonotype changes were possibly confounded.

For the second PCR, which ran for about 6 to 12 cycles, a sample-barcoded 5' primer and a J-beta primer mix were used. TCRdb independently ran MiXCR on the 5' RACE reads; one entry per CDR3 protein. The sample carries some 1,500,000 distinct CDR3 sequences, approximately 42% recorded once. This clonotype was seen only a few times. The antigen remains undetermined. The sequence derives from a woman aged 18-35 years in good health. Sequences were obtained from blood.

The CDR3 sequence is CASSSPGGFRNGYTF. CDR3 bases: TGTGCCAGCAGTTCCCCGGGGGGGTTTCGCAATGGCTACACCTTC. V and J are TRBV27 and TRBJ1-2; possible D gene TRBD1, 5 bases. The CDR3 is made up of 15 amino acids. The V gene's germline CDR1 is MNHEY and CDR2 SMNVEV (reference sequence). Trimming took 4 bases from V and 6 from J, leaving 18 bases between them.